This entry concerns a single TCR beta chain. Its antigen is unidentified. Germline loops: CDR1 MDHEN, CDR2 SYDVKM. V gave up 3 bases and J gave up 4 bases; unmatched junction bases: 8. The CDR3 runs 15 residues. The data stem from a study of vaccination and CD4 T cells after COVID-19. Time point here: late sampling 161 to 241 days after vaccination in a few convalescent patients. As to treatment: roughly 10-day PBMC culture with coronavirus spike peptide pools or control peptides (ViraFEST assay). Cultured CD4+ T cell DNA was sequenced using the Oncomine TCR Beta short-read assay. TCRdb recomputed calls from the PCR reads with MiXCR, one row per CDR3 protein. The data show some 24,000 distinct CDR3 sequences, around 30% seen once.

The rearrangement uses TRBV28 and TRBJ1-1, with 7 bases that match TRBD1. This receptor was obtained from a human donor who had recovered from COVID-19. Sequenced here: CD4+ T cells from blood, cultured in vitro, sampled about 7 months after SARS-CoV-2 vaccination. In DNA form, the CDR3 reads TGTGCCAGCAGTTTCCTAACAGGGGAAGGCACTGAAGCTTTCTTT. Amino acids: CASSFLTGEGTEAFF.